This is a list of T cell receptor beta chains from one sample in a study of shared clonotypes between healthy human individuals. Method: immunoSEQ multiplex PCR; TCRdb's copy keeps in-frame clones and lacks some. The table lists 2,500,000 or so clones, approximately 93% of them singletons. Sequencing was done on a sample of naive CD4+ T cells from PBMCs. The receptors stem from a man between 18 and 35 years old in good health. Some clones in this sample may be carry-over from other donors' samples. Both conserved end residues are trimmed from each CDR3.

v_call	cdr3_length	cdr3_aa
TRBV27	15	ASSNLDSPRRAYEQY
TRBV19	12	ASSTTGDWSGYT
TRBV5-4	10	ANEGGSGELF
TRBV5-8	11	ASSLVAENEQF
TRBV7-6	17	ASSLAVGTSGRFLAEQY
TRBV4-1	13	ASSQLGLYQETQY
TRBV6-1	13	ASSGDWAGEETQY
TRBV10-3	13	AISETLTYDYGYT
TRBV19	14	ASSPRTSGRADEQF
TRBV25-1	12	ATIERGGVNEQF